This is a list of T cell receptor beta chains from one sample in a study of early T cells in non-severe SARS-CoV-2 infection. TCRdb redid the calling of the 5' RACE reads with MiXCR, one entry per CDR3 protein. Of 55,000 or so distinct CDR3 sequences in the sample, around 12% were seen once. Material for sequencing was whole blood. These receptors were obtained from an adult who was a healthcare worker with PCR-confirmed SARS-CoV-2 infection or an uninfected control (not recorded which). Each CDR3 is given with its conserved first and last residue. The order of the fields is J gene, clone size, D gene, V gene, CDR3 DNA, CDR3 protein. D genes are given only for firm matches. Only part of the rows carry a size: once, few, many, or a class if the clone is expanded.

TRBJ2-3	few	.	TRBV20-1	TGCAGTGCTAGCCCTATTGCAGATACGCAGTATTTT	CSASPIADTQYF
TRBJ2-7	few	.	TRBV20-1	TGCAGTGCGGTTGCGCCGGACGAGCAGTACTTC	CSAVAPDEQYF
TRBJ2-2	.	.	TRBV5-1	TGCGCCAGCAGCTTTATTGGCGGCAGCAGGGCGAACACCGGGGAGCTGTTTTTT	CASSFIGGSRANTGELFF
TRBJ2-1	few	.	TRBV7-9	TGTGCCAGCAGCCAATCTGAAACACAGCTCAATGAGCAGTTCTTC	CASSQSETQLNEQFF
TRBJ1-5	few	TRBD1	TRBV30	TGTGCCTGGAGTACGACAGGGTCGCTTATCGGGCCCCAGCATTTT	CAWSTTGSLIGPQHF
TRBJ1-3	few	TRBD1	TRBV27	TGTGCCAGCAGTCCGGGGCTCCCGGGACAGGGTAGTACCATATATTTT	CASSPGLPGQGSTIYF
TRBJ2-1	many	.	TRBV6-5	TGTGCCAGCAGTCGCACCCAGGGGGGGTACAATGAGCAGTTCTTC	CASSRTQGGYNEQFF
TRBJ2-7	few	TRBD1	TRBV29-1	TGCAGCGTTGAGGGGGGGACAGGGTACGAGCAGTACTTC	CSVEGGTGYEQYF
TRBJ1-1	.	.	TRBV2	TGTGCCAGCAGTGATCCGGGTAGGGGTCGGAACACTGAAGCTTTCTTT	CASSDPGRGRNTEAFF
TRBJ2-2	.	.	TRBV7-3	TGTGCCAGCAGCCTCCGGGCCGCCTCGGGGGAGCTGTTTTTT	CASSLRAASGELFF
TRBJ2-5	.	TRBD2	TRBV18	TGTGCCAGCTCACCTTCCCGGGACTACCGATACTTC	CASSPSRDYRYF
TRBJ2-3	few	.	TRBV10-2	TGCGCCAGCAGTGCGGCCGGTTATCGTAGGTTTTCAGATACGCAGTATTTT	CASSAAGYRRFSDTQYF
TRBJ1-5	few	.	TRBV18	TGTGCCAGCTCCCTACAGGGTGGTTTAGGTCAGCCCCAGCATTTT	CASSLQGGLGQPQHF
TRBJ2-3	many	.	TRBV20-1	TGCAGTGCTAGAGATCGGTGGGGGAGGGACAGGTCTTCCTATAGCACAGATACGCAGTATTTT	CSARDRWGRDRSSYSTDTQYF
TRBJ1-2	many	.	TRBV7-9	TGTGCCAGCAGCTTAGCTAGCGGCTACACCTTC	CASSLASGYTF
TRBJ2-2	few	.	TRBV5-1	TGCGCCAGCAGCTTGCTATGGAGGGTGACCCCCGGGGAGCTGTTTTTT	CASSLLWRVTPGELFF
TRBJ2-1	.	TRBD1	TRBV7-2	TGTGCCAGCAGCTCACCGGGACAGGGCTACAATGAGCAGTTCTTC	CASSSPGQGYNEQFF
TRBJ1-1	few	TRBD1	TRBV12-3/TRBV12-4	TGTGCCAGCAGCATCGGGACAGGGCCCGCTGAAGCTTTCTTT	CASSIGTGPAEAFF
TRBJ2-7	.	TRBD1	TRBV7-8	TGTGCCAGCAGCTTAGCCAGGGACAGGCCCTACGAGCAGTACTTC	CASSLARDRPYEQYF
TRBJ2-7	.	.	TRBV7-9	TGTGCCAGCAGCCCGCAGGGGCTCCCCTACGAGCAGTACTTC	CASSPQGLPYEQYF
TRBJ1-2	few	.	TRBV12-3/TRBV12-4	TGTGCCAGCAGTTCACAGGTTGGGGTCTATGGCTACACCTTC	CASSSQVGVYGYTF
TRBJ2-3	.	.	TRBV13	TGTGTCAGCAGCGCAGGGGAGGGGCCAGATACGCAGTATTTT	CVSSAGEGPDTQYF
TRBJ2-1	few	.	TRBV5-1	TGCGCCGCAAGAAGGGGTAATGAGCAGTTCTTC	CAARRGNEQFF
TRBJ2-1	few	.	TRBV4-1	TGCGCCAGCAGCCAAGATTTCGGAGGGACAAGGGCCAGAGACAATGAGCAGTTCTTC	CASSQDFGGTRARDNEQFF
TRBJ2-7	few	TRBD2	TRBV7-8	TGTGCCAGCAGCCGAAATTCCCAAGCGGGGGCCAGGGGTGAGCAGTACTTC	CASSRNSQAGARGEQYF
TRBJ1-2	few	TRBD1	TRBV6-1	TGTGCCAGCAGGGACAGGGGGTTCGGCTACACCTTC	CASRDRGFGYTF
TRBJ1-1	once	.	TRBV6-1	TGTGCCAGCAGGGTAGGGGTCACTGAAGCTTTCTTT	CASRVGVTEAFF
TRBJ2-3	few	TRBD2	TRBV29-1	TGCAGCGTTGAAGGCGGTAGCGGGGGCCCGATTGGCACAGATACGCAGTATTTT	CSVEGGSGGPIGTDTQYF